Listed below are T cell receptor beta chains from one sample, sequenced in a study of blood T cell repertoires in COVID-19. Libraries were prepared by immunoSEQ multiplex PCR; TCRdb keeps only in-frame clonotypes and omits some of them. The table lists approximately 190,000 clones, around 81% of them singletons. The material sequenced was PBMCs or T cells enriched from blood (not recorded which). The source is a man aged 40-50 years who had recovered from COVID-19. Both conserved end residues are part of each CDR3. Fields, in order: J gene, clone size, V gene, D gene, CDR3 DNA, CDR3 protein. A D gene is named only where the DNA matches it firmly. A row's size may be missing; if present it is once, few, many or a size class.

TRBJ2-2 few TRBV29-1 - TGCAGCGTTGACGCGGTGAACACCGGGGAGCTGTTTTTT CSVDAVNTGELFF
TRBJ1-2 - TRBV27 - TGTGCCAGCAGTACCTCGGACAGCTATGGCTACACCTTC CASSTSDSYGYTF
TRBJ2-4 - TRBV5-1 - TGCGCCAGCAGCTGGGGGCAGGAGACCAAAAACATTCAGTACTTC CASSWGQETKNIQYF
TRBJ2-7 - TRBV18 - TGTGCCAGCTCACCCGCTGCCACTGACAGCACCTTTACCTACGAGCAGTACTTC CASSPAATDSTFTYEQYF
TRBJ1-2 - TRBV19 - TGTGCCAGTAGTATAGGAAGGGAGTACCGAACACGGACAGCCCTCTATGGCTACACCTTC CASSIGREYRTRTALYGYTF
TRBJ1-1 - TRBV27 TRBD1 TGTGCCAGCAGTCGGCCCGGGACAGGGGGATCCTTGAACACTGAAGCTTTCTTT CASSRPGTGGSLNTEAFF
TRBJ1-5 few TRBV19 - TGTGCCAGTAGCTCGAGGGAGCAGCCCCAGCATTTT CASSSREQPQHF
TRBJ2-5 - TRBV4-2 - TGTGCCAGCAGCCAAGATCGTAGGGGAAAAGAGACCCAGTACTTC CASSQDRRGKETQYF
TRBJ1-1 - TRBV19 - TGTGCCAGTAGTTCCCACAGGGAAAACACTGAAGCTTTCTTT CASSSHRENTEAFF
TRBJ2-3 - TRBV24-1 TRBD2 TGTGCCACCACCCCTAGCGGAACAGATACGCAGTATTTT CATTPSGTDTQYF
TRBJ1-2 - TRBV24-1 TRBD1 TGTGCCACCAGTACAGGGGGCGCATATGGCTACACCTTC CATSTGGAYGYTF
TRBJ2-3 - TRBV4-2 TRBD2 TGTGCCAGCAGCCAAACCCAAGCGGGGTCGGGAGATACGCAGTATTTT CASSQTQAGSGDTQYF
TRBJ2-3 - TRBV6-5 - TGTGCCAGCAGCCAGGGGGGATGGGATACGCAGTATTTT CASSQGGWDTQYF
TRBJ1-4 few TRBV7-9 - TGTGCCAGCAGCTTAGAGTCCACAGGGTCGGATGAAAAACTGTTTTTT CASSLESTGSDEKLFF
TRBJ1-1 - TRBV5-6 - TGTGCCAGCAGCTTCGGGGGTTCGGACATGAACACTGAAGCTTTCTTT CASSFGGSDMNTEAFF
TRBJ2-2 few TRBV7-7 - TGTGCCAGCAGCCCAGACTACACACTCACCGGGGAGCTGTTTTTT CASSPDYTLTGELFF
TRBJ2-7 once TRBV21-1 - TGTGCCAGCAGCAAAGAGGATAGCAGGGGGCGCTCGTCCTACGAGCAGTACTTC CASSKEDSRGRSSYEQYF
TRBJ2-3 once TRBV7-8 - TGTGCCAGCAGCTTATCAGGGGCCGATACGCAGTATTTT CASSLSGADTQYF
TRBJ1-1 - TRBV19 TRBD1 TGTGCCAGTAGTCCACGGACAGGACCCTGGATGGGCACTGAAGCTTTCTTT CASSPRTGPWMGTEAFF
TRBJ2-7 few TRBV5-4 TRBD1 TGTGCCAGCAGCCCCCGGGACAGCTACGAGCAGTACTTC CASSPRDSYEQYF
TRBJ1-2 few TRBV5-4 - TGTGCCAGCAGCGGGAGGGGAGACTATGGCTACACCTTC CASSGRGDYGYTF
TRBJ2-1 - TRBV7-6 - TGTGCCAGCAGCCCCAGCGGAACCTACAATGAGCAGTTCTTC CASSPSGTYNEQFF
TRBJ1-3 once TRBV19 - TGTGCCACAGAACGCGGGGGAAACTCTGGAAACACCATATATTTT CATERGGNSGNTIYF
TRBJ1-5 - TRBV4-1 TRBD1 TGCGCCAGCAGTGGACAGGGTTACAATCAGCCCCAGCATTTT CASSGQGYNQPQHF
TRBJ2-3 - TRBV2 - TGTGCCAGCAGTGACAGGGCGCGGACAGATACGCAGTATTTT CASSDRARTDTQYF
TRBJ2-7 - TRBV13 TRBD2 TGTGCCAGCAGCTTAAGTGCTCGGCTAGCGGGGAGGGACGAGCAGTACTTC CASSLSARLAGRDEQYF
TRBJ1-1 - TRBV7-9 TRBD1 TGTGCCAGCAGCCCGGGACAGGGAAGCACTGAAGCTTTCTTT CASSPGQGSTEAFF
TRBJ2-6 - TRBV30 - TGTGCCTGGAGTCCCCGCGGGGCGACCTCTGGGGCCAACGTCCTGACTTTC CAWSPRGATSGANVLTF
TRBJ1-2 - TRBV10-3 - TGTGCCATCCCCCGCGCAGGGGAATCCTACACCTTC CAIPRAGESYTF
TRBJ2-2 - TRBV7-8 TRBD1 TGTGCCAGCAGCTTTGTCCCCGGGACAGGGAGCACCGGGGAGCTGTTTTTT CASSFVPGTGSTGELFF
TRBJ2-3 - TRBV3-1/TRBV3-2 TRBD2 TGTGCCAGCAGCCAAGAGCGGGGGGTCCGGCAGTATTTT CASSQERGVRQYF
TRBJ1-1 - TRBV7-9 TRBD1 TGTGCCAGCAGCTTAGTTTCGGGACAGGGGGGCACTGAAGCTTTCTTT CASSLVSGQGGTEAFF
TRBJ1-3 - TRBV4-3 TRBD1 TGCGCCAGCAGCCAAGATGGGACAGCCGCAAACACCATATATTTT CASSQDGTAANTIYF
TRBJ1-2 - TRBV5-5 - TGTGCCAGCAGCTTGGGACAGAGCTATGGCTACACCTTC CASSLGQSYGYTF
TRBJ2-7 - TRBV7-2 - TGTGCCAGCAAGACCCCAGGGAATCTGGCCGAGCAGTACTTC CASKTPGNLAEQYF
TRBJ1-2 few TRBV28 - TGTGCCAGCACCCTAGGTAGTCATCCTTCCTACACCTTC CASTLGSHPSYTF
TRBJ1-2 - TRBV6-1 - TGTGCCAGCAGTGAAGCGCGGCAGGGGATTTATGGCTACACCTTC CASSEARQGIYGYTF
TRBJ2-1 - TRBV19 - TGTGCCAGTAGTCCCCCAGTGGGGGCTTGGGTCTTC CASSPPVGAWVF
TRBJ1-2 - TRBV6-2/TRBV6-3 - TGTGCCAGCAGTTACCTATCGAGGGACATAGGAGGCTACACCTTC CASSYLSRDIGGYTF
TRBJ2-5 - TRBV7-2 - TGTGCCAGCAGCTTAGTCAGGGGCGGCGAAACCCAGTACTTC CASSLVRGGETQYF
TRBJ1-1 - TRBV5-1 - TGCGCCAGCAGCTGGGGTTCGTTGGGGGGATCGACTGAAGCTTTCTTT CASSWGSLGGSTEAFF
TRBJ1-3 - TRBV4-1 - TGCGCCAGCAGTTATAGGCAGGGGCCTAGTTATTTT CASSYRQGPSYF
TRBJ2-1 once TRBV3-1/TRBV3-2 - TGTGCCAGCAGCCATCTTAGCAATGAGCAGTTCTTC CASSHLSNEQFF
TRBJ2-2 - TRBV5-1 TRBD2 TGCGCCAGCAGCCCCCGGGACTACGACACCGGGGAGCTGTTTTTT CASSPRDYDTGELFF
TRBJ1-6 - TRBV18 TRBD1 TGTGCCAGCTCACGGACAGGGGATAATTCACCCCTCCACTTT CASSRTGDNSPLHF
TRBJ1-1 - TRBV4-1 TRBD1 TGCGCCAGCAGCCACCAACAGGGGGGTCGGGTAGCTTTCTTT CASSHQQGGRVAFF
TRBJ2-7 - TRBV28 - TGTGCCAGCAGTCCGACATTTCGTACCTACGAGCAGTACTTC CASSPTFRTYEQYF
TRBJ1-4 - TRBV19 - TGTGCCAGTAGTATCCTCCGGGCAACTAATGAAAAACTGTTTTTT CASSILRATNEKLFF
TRBJ1-3 - TRBV30 TRBD1 TGTGCCTGGGGGGTAGGGGGCAACACCATATATTTT CAWGVGGNTIYF
TRBJ1-2 - TRBV5-4 TRBD1 TGTGCCAGCAGCGTAGGGACAGGGAATGACTATGGCTACACCTTC CASSVGTGNDYGYTF
TRBJ1-1 - TRBV20-1 - TGCAGTGACGGGTATGAGGGTGAAGCTTTCTTT CSDGYEGEAFF
TRBJ2-2 - TRBV15 - TGTGCCACCAGCCCTACAGGTGTAGGGACCGGGGAGCTGTTTTTT CATSPTGVGTGELFF
TRBJ2-3 - TRBV6-2/TRBV6-3 TRBD2 TGTGCCAGCAGTTACTCACTAGCGGGGGGGCCAGATACGCAGTATTTT CASSYSLAGGPDTQYF
TRBJ1-2 few TRBV3-1/TRBV3-2 - TGTGCCAGCAGCCAAGGGCAGATAAACTATGGCTACACCTTC CASSQGQINYGYTF
TRBJ1-5 - TRBV2 TRBD1 TGTGCCAGCAGTGGACAGGGGGTCAATCAGCCCCAGCATTTT CASSGQGVNQPQHF
TRBJ1-6 once TRBV19 TRBD1 TGTGCCAGCGCCCAGACAGGGTTTAATTCACCCCTCCACTTT CASAQTGFNSPLHF
TRBJ2-2 - TRBV4-2 TRBD2 TGTGCCAGCAGCCAAGAACCCTTTCTAGCGGGGGGGAAGGACACCGGGGAGCTGTTTTTT CASSQEPFLAGGKDTGELFF
TRBJ2-7 - TRBV4-1 - TGCGCCAGCAGCCAAGCCCAGGGATTTCTCTTCGAGCAGTACTTC CASSQAQGFLFEQYF